The subject of this entry is one T cell receptor (beta chain). The sample belongs to a study of blood T cell repertoires in COVID-19. Turning to the study itself: COVID-19 samples collected from the United States, Italy and Spain covered acute and convalescent phases. T cells, B-cell-depleted T cells, or PBMCs provided the cDNA or gDNA that served as material.

As processed by the authors: Amplified reference gene primers provided the basis for estimating nucleated cell counts. Clones were sequenced by immunoSEQ multiplex PCR, and TCRdb holds only the in-frame ones, with some missing. The V and J calls and the clone size are those of that table, but D and trimming were determined from the DNA. The data contain some 330,000 clones, around 92% of them singletons. The sequence derives from a woman in her twenties or thirties with COVID-19, enrolled during active disease. Sequenced input: peripheral blood.

CDR3 residues: CASSDRGLGSGNTIYF. CDR3 coding DNA: TGTGCCAGCAGTGACAGGGGTTTAGGCTCTGGAAACACCATATATTTT. J is TRBJ1-3 and V is TRBV2; D possibly corresponds to TRBD1 (6 bases). The V end lost 3 bases, the J end lost 0 bases, and 12 bases lay between the germline ends. The CDR3 loop spans 16 amino acids. CDR1 is SNHLY and CDR2 is FYNNEI in the germline V gene.